This TCR beta chain was found in a study of T-cell memory formation after mild COVID-19. Study-level points and caveats: Later expanders leaned CD4+, whereas clones that contracted between day 15 and 85 were balanced CD4/CD8.

There are 17 residues in the CDR3. The germline V gene has CDR1 GTSNPN and CDR2 SVGIG (reference sequence). Trimming took 1 base from V and 0 from J, leaving 19 bases between them. From the 5' RACE reads, TCRdb called clonotypes with MiXCR, one entry per CDR3 protein. The sample consists of roughly 4,000 distinct CDR3 sequences, about 16% of them appearing once. This clonotype counts as medium-sized (0.01 to 0.1%). The antigen is not known. The chain has TRBV30 and TRBJ2-7, with D maybe TRBD2 (6 bases). This clonotype was obtained from an adult who had mild COVID-19 (a few samples of this study predate the infection). Cell type and time point are not known. The specimen was PBMCs or a T cell subset sorted from them (not recorded which). The CDR3 DNA reads as TGTGCCTGGAGTGCCGCAAAGGGACTTTTAAGCTCCTACGAGCAGTACTTC. It codes for CAWSAAKGLLSSYEQYF. Drawing the rest from reference TRBV30 and TRBJ2-7, the complete variable domain is SQTIHQWPATLVQPVGSPLSLECTVEGTSNPNLYWYRQAAGRGLQLLFYSVGIGQISSEVPQNLSASRPQDRQFILSSKKLLLSDSGFYLCAWSAAKGLLSSYEQYFGPGTRLTVT.